These 4 T cell receptor beta chains were sequenced from one sample in a study of OX40 agonist ivuxolimab in advanced cancers. Some clones are missing from TCRdb's copy, which holds only in-frame ones; the method was immunoSEQ multiplex PCR. Of tens of thousands of clones listed, 91% are singletons. The sample was CD4+ or CD8+ T cells sorted from blood, taken in a trial of the OX40 agonist ivuxolimab. All receptors derive from an adult with an advanced solid tumor such as melanoma, head and neck, liver or kidney cancer.

V and J are TRBV11-2 and TRBJ2-7; D remains unclear. V lost 1 base and J lost 7, with 11 bases in between. The CDR3 has 13 residues. Germline assignment: CDR1 SGHAT and CDR2 FQNNGV. Written as DNA, the CDR3 is TGTGCCAGCAGCTTAGTGGTTATTCGGGAGCAGTACTTC. This gives the protein CASSLVVIREQYF.

V is TRBV7-2 and J is TRBJ2-4; TRBD2 aligns across 9 bases. V was clipped by 1 base and J by 5 bases; unmatched bases: 6. The germline gives CDR1 SGHTA, CDR2 FQGNSA. The CDR3 consists of 16 residues. For the CDR3, the DNA is TGTGCCAGCAGCTTAGATGCGGGAGGGCGCCAAAACATTCAGTACTTC. It yields the protein CASSLDAGGRQNIQYF.

The rearrangement links TRBV5-1 to TRBJ2-1; 9 nucleotides match TRBD2. V lost 0 bases to trimming and J lost 4 bases; unmatched junction nucleotides: 2. CDR1 and CDR2 (germline): SGHRS, YFSETQ. This CDR3 contains 15 residues. CDR3 sequence: CASSLVAGGYNEQFF. CDR3 in DNA: TGCGCCAGCAGCTTGGTGGCGGGAGGGTACAATGAGCAGTTCTTC.

This clone was counted a few times. The chain recombines TRBV9 with TRBJ1-1; D gene uncertain. Per germline, CDR1 SGDLS and CDR2 YYNGEE. CDR3 length: 13 amino acids. Trimming removed 4 bases from V and 1 base from J, with 8 bases in between. The CDR3 region has the DNA TGTGCCAGCAGCCAACACGGGAACACTGAAGCTTTCTTT. Protein: CASSQHGNTEAFF.